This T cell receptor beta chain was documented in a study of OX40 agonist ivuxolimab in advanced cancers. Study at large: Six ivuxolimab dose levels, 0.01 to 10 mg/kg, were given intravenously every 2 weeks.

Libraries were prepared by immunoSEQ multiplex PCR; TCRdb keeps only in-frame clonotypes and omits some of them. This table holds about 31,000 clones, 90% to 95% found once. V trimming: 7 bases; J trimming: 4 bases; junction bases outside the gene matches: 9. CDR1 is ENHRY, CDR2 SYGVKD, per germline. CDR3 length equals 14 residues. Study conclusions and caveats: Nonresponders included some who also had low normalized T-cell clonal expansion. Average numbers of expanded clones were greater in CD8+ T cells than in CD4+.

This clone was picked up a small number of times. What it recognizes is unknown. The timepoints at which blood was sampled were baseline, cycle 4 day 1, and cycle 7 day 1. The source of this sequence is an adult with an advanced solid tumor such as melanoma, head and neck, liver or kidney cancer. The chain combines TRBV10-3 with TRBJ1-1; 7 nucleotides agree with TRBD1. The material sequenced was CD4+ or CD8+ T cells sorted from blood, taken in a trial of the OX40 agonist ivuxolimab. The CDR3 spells CAITTGEGSTEAFF. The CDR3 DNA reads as TGTGCCATCACTACAGGGGAGGGTAGCACTGAAGCTTTCTTT.